The clone carrying this T cell receptor beta chain has a count of ten or more. The CDR3 totals 17 residues. V dropped 5 bases and J dropped 0; count of bases not matched to a gene: 7. CDR1 is MNHNS and CDR2 is SASEGT in the germline V gene. This sample was taken from a study of immune characterization of retroperitoneal liposarcoma. TCRdb redid the calling of the PCR reads with MiXCR, one entry per CDR3 protein. The sample carries some 10,000 distinct CDR3 sequences, less than 40% recorded once. The origin of this receptor is a female donor with retroperitoneal liposarcoma. This sequence joins TRBV6-1 and TRBJ2-1, with TRBD2 identical over 10 bases. The material sequenced was tumor tissue. The CDR3 DNA reads as TGTGCCAGCAGTTTTGGGACTAGCGTGAGCTCCTACAATGAGCAGTTCTTC. Residues: CASSFGTSVSSYNEQFF.